A selection of T cell receptor beta chains follows, all from one sample in a study of blood T cell repertoires in COVID-19. Clones were read by immunoSEQ multiplex PCR, and TCRdb kept only the in-frame ones, dropping some. The sample comprises about 200,000 clones, 85% of which are singletons, and 0.95% rests with the top ten. Material: peripheral blood. The source of these receptors is a man aged 60 to 69 with COVID-19, enrolled during active disease. CDR3s include the opening cysteine and the closing phenylalanine or tryptophan. A D gene is named only where the DNA matches it firmly. Clone size is not always given. Where it is, it says once, few, many or a class for expanded clones.

d_call j_call v_call clone_size cdr3_nt cdr3_aa
TRBD1 TRBJ1-6 TRBV27 NA TGTGCCAGCAGTTTAGACAGGGATAATTCACCCCTCCACTTT CASSLDRDNSPLHF
NA TRBJ2-3 TRBV10-3 NA TGTGCCATCGGGGGCAGGGAAGGGGATACGCAGTATTTT CAIGGREGDTQYF
NA TRBJ1-3 TRBV30 NA TGTGCCTGGAGTGTCACGGTCTCTGGAAACACCATATATTTT CAWSVTVSGNTIYF
TRBD1 TRBJ1-4 TRBV5-1 NA TGCGCCAGCAGCATCATGACAGGGGGCAGCGAAAAACTGTTTTTT CASSIMTGGSEKLFF
NA TRBJ2-4 TRBV5-6 NA TGTGCCAGCAGTTTTCGGACACTAGCCAAAAACATTCAGTACTTC CASSFRTLAKNIQYF
NA TRBJ1-4 TRBV4-2 NA TGTGCCAGCAGCCAAGAACAGGCAACTAATGAAAAACTGTTTTTT CASSQEQATNEKLFF
TRBD1 TRBJ1-1 TRBV5-1 once TGCGCCAGCCGGGACAGAGGGAACACTGAAGCTTTCTTT CASRDRGNTEAFF
TRBD1 TRBJ1-4 TRBV30 NA TGTGCCTGGGGTACAGGGGGCGTTGAAAAACTGTTTTTT CAWGTGGVEKLFF
TRBD1 TRBJ1-1 TRBV10-3 NA TGTGCCATCAGTGAGTCGCAGGGGGCACGCCCTGAAGCTTTCTTT CAISESQGARPEAFF
NA TRBJ1-1 TRBV12-5 NA TGTGCTAGTGGTTTGGTATTGGGCAGAAACACTGAAGCTTTCTTT CASGLVLGRNTEAFF
TRBD2 TRBJ2-7 TRBV5-1 NA TGCGCCAGCAGCTTGGAACTAGCGGGGCTCTACGAGCAGTACTTC CASSLELAGLYEQYF
NA TRBJ1-5 TRBV28 NA TGTGCCAGCAGTACCTACCAGGGCTACAATCAGCCCCAGCATTTT CASSTYQGYNQPQHF
TRBD1 TRBJ1-2 TRBV7-9 NA TGTGCCAGCAGCTTCGACAGGGCCTATGGCTACACCTTC CASSFDRAYGYTF
TRBD2 TRBJ2-7 TRBV4-2 NA TGTGCCAGCAGCCAAGATGGCCTAGCGGGGGCCTACGAGCAGTACTTC CASSQDGLAGAYEQYF
NA TRBJ2-7 TRBV5-1 NA TGCGCCAGCAGCTTGGAGGGGAATGAGCAGTACTTC CASSLEGNEQYF
NA TRBJ1-5 TRBV6-1 NA TGTGCCAGCAGTGGGGGGGGGAGGGGAAGAGGAGATCAGCCCCAGCATTTT CASSGGGRGRGDQPQHF
NA TRBJ2-3 TRBV6-2/TRBV6-3 few TGTGCCAGCAGTCGCCGACAGGACCACACAGATACGCAGTATTTT CASSRRQDHTDTQYF
NA TRBJ2-7 TRBV5-1 NA TGCGCCAGCAGCTCGTTTGCTGACAGGCCCTACGAGCAGTACTTC CASSSFADRPYEQYF
NA TRBJ2-4 TRBV7-3 NA TGTGCCAGCAGCTTAGGGCCCCGGAACATTCAGTACTTC CASSLGPRNIQYF
TRBD1 TRBJ1-2 TRBV2 once TGTGCCAGCAGAAGTAGGACAGGGGGCGAACACTATGGCTACACCTTC CASRSRTGGEHYGYTF
NA TRBJ1-5 TRBV18 NA TGTGCCAGCTCACCAACGGGGGGCGACCAGCCCCAGCATTTT CASSPTGGDQPQHF
TRBD2 TRBJ2-1 TRBV15 NA TGTGCCACCAGCCTGACTAGCGGGACTGAGCAGTTCTTC CATSLTSGTEQFF
TRBD1 TRBJ1-2 TRBV7-2 NA TGTGCCAGCAGCTCCGGGACAGGGGGTCGCTACACCTTC CASSSGTGGRYTF
NA TRBJ2-2 TRBV27 NA TGTGCCAGCAGTTTATTAACAGGGCGAGGGGCCGGGGAGCTGTTTTTT CASSLLTGRGAGELFF
NA TRBJ1-4 TRBV7-2 NA TGTGCCAGCAGCCTGCAAGCGGGGGAGGAAAAACTGTTTTTT CASSLQAGEEKLFF
TRBD2 TRBJ2-1 TRBV14 NA TGTGCCAGCAGCCAGGTGGCGGGAGGGAGCTACAATGAGCAGTTCTTC CASSQVAGGSYNEQFF
TRBD1 TRBJ1-1 TRBV19 NA TGTGCCAGTAAGGACAGGCTGAGCACTGAAGCTTTCTTT CASKDRLSTEAFF
TRBD2 TRBJ2-3 TRBV7-3 NA TGTGCCAGCAGCCCGGGGACTAGCCGGGTTACAGATACGCAGTATTTT CASSPGTSRVTDTQYF
NA TRBJ2-3 TRBV5-1 NA TGCGCCAGCGGCACGACAGGACACACAGATACGCAGTATTTT CASGTTGHTDTQYF
TRBD1 TRBJ1-1 TRBV19 NA TGTGCCAGTAGTGGACGGGACAGTCTGGTCACTGAAGCTTTCTTT CASSGRDSLVTEAFF